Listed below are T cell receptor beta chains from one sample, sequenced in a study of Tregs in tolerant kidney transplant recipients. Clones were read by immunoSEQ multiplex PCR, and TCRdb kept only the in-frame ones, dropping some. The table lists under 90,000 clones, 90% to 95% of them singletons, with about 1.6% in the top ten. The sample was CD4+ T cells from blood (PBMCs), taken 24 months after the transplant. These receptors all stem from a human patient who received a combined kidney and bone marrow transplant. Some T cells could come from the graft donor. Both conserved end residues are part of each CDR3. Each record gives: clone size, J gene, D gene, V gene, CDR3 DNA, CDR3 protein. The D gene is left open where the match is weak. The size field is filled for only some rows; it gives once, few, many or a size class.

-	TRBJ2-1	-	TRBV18	TGTGCCAGCTCACACGACACCATCTACAATGAGCAGTTCTTC	CASSHDTIYNEQFF
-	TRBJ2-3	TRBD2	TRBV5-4	TGTGCCAGCAGCTTGGCAAGCGGGGGGGAAGATACGCAGTATTTT	CASSLASGGEDTQYF
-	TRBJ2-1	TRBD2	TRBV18	TGTGCCAGCTCCCTTCTAGCGGGAGATTACAATGAGCAGTTCTTC	CASSLLAGDYNEQFF
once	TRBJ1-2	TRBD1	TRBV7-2	TGTGCCAGCAGCTACTACTTGGGACAGGGATTTGGCTACACCTTC	CASSYYLGQGFGYTF
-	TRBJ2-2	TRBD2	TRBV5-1	TGCGCCAGCAGCTTGAGACTAGCGGGGGGGAACACCGGGGAGCTGTTTTTT	CASSLRLAGGNTGELFF
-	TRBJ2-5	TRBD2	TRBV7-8	TGTGCCAGCAGCTTATCCCGCGGGGGAGGGGAGACCCAGTACTTC	CASSLSRGGGETQYF
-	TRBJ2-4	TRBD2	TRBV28	TGTGCCAGCAGTCCGTCCCTAGCGGGGGCCAAAAACATTCAGTACTTC	CASSPSLAGAKNIQYF
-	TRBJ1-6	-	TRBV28	TGTGCCAGCAGTCGAACAGGGCCCTATAATTCACCCCTCCACTTT	CASSRTGPYNSPLHF
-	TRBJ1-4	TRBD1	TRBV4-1	TGCGCCAGCAGCCTGGGACAGGGGCATGAAAAACTGTTTTTT	CASSLGQGHEKLFF
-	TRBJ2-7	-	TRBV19	TGTGCCAGTAGTATAGGAAGTATAGCACGTTCCGAGCAGTACTTC	CASSIGSIARSEQYF
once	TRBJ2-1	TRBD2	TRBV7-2	TGTGCCAGCAGCTACCAGCCTAGCGGGGGAACCAGCTCCTACAATGAGCAGTTCTTC	CASSYQPSGGTSSYNEQFF
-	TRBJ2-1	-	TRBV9	TGTGCCAGCAGCGTAGCTACGGCCGGGGGGCAGGATGAGCAGTTCTTC	CASSVATAGGQDEQFF
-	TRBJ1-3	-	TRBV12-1	TGTGCCAGCAGCTCGGGACAGCTTTCAAACACCATATATTTT	CASSSGQLSNTIYF
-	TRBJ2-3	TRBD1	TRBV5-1	TGCGCCAGCCGGACGCAGGGGGCAACAGATACGCAGTATTTT	CASRTQGATDTQYF
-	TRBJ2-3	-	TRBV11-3	TGTGCCAGCAGCTTTAGCGGTACAGATACGCAGTATTTT	CASSFSGTDTQYF
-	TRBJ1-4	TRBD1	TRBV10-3	TGTGCCATCAGTGAATCAGGGGGCCGCGCAGGTTTAGGAGAAAAACTGTTTTTT	CAISESGGRAGLGEKLFF
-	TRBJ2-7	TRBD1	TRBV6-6	TGTGCCAGCATGCGCAGGGGGCGAGGCGAGCAGTACTTC	CASMRRGRGEQYF
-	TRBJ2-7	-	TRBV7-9	TGTGCCAGCAGCTTCCGGGGGTATTACGAGCAGTACTTC	CASSFRGYYEQYF
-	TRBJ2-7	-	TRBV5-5	TGTGCCAGCAGCTTGATCACAACCTACGAGCAGTACTTC	CASSLITTYEQYF
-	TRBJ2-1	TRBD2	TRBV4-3	TGCGCCAGCAGCCCGAGACTAGCGGGATACTATGAGCAGTTCTTC	CASSPRLAGYYEQFF
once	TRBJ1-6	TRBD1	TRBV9	TGTGCCAGCAGCGGGACAGGGTTCGGTAATTCACCCCTCCACTTT	CASSGTGFGNSPLHF
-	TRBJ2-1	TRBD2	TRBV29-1	TGCAGCGTTAGACCTTCTAGCGGGGGTTACAATGAGCAGTTCTTC	CSVRPSSGGYNEQFF
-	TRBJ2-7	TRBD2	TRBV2	TGTGCCTCTAAAGCGGGGATATCCTACGAGCAGTACTTC	CASKAGISYEQYF
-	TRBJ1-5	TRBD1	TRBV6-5	TGTGCCAGCAGCAGAGGGACAGGGGCACGGTCCCAGCATTTT	CASSRGTGARSQHF
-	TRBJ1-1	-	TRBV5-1	TGCGCCAGCAGCTTGAACGGGGGACTGAACACTGAAGCTTTCTTT	CASSLNGGLNTEAFF
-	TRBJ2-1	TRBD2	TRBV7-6	TGTGCCAGCAGCCAGACTAGCGTGGGATACAATGAGCAGTTCTTC	CASSQTSVGYNEQFF